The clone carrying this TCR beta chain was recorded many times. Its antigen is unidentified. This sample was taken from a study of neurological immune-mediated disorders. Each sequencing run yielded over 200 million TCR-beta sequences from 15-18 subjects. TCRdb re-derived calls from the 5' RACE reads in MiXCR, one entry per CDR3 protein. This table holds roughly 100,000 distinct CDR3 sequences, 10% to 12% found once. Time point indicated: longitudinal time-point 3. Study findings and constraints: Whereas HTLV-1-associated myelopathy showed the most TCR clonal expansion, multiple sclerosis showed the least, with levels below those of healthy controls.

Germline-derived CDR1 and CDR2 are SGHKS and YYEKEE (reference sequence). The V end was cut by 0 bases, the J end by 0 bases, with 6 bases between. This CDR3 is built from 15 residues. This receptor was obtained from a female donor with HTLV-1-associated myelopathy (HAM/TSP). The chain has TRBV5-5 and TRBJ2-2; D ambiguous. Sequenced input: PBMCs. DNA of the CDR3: TGTGCCAGCAGCTTGGGCGTTACGAACACCGGGGAGCTGTTTTTT. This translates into CASSLGVTNTGELFF. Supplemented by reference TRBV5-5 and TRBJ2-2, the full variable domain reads DAGVTQSPTHLIKTRGQQVTLRCSPISGHKSVSWYQQVLGQGPQFIFQYYEKEERGRGNFPDRFSARQFPNYSSELNVNALLLGDSALYLCASSLGVTNTGELFFGEGSRLTVL.